This T cell receptor beta chain was profiled in a study of regulatory T cells in long-lasting Graves disease. From germline, CDR1 is MNHEY and CDR2 SVGAGI. CDR3 size: 14 residues. V lost 2 bases and J lost 2, with 7 bases in between. Construction of the TCR beta libraries employed iRepertoire HTBI primers in conjunction with Arm-PCR of CDR3 regions. MiXCR, applied by TCRdb to the multiplex PCR reads, yields one record per CDR3 protein. The sample lists some 500,000 distinct CDR3 sequences; roughly 14% were seen once. As for this clonotype: Its antigen is still unknown.

Time point reported: newly diagnosed GD, antithyroid drugs for less than 3 months. Extracted RNA from PBMCs served as the source of the TCR library. Study conclusions and caveats: TRBV28, TRBJ1-2 and TRBJ2-5 were segments that persistent disease favored.

The same sample was also studied in work on T cells in Graves' hyperthyroidism and ophthalmopathy. That report adds: Graves' hyperthyroidism was deemed stable absent ophthalmopathy progression within 18 months.

This TCR derives from a young man with Graves disease. The chain has TRBV6-5 and TRBJ1-5; the D is unclear. The input for sequencing was peripheral blood mononuclear cells (PBMCs), taken at new diagnosis, from a patient treated with antithyroid drugs. The CDR3 DNA reads TGTGCCAGCAGTTACGGTGAGGGCAATCAGCCCCAGCATTTT. Translating gives CASSYGEGNQPQHF.